The 25 T cell receptor beta chains below come from one sample, sequenced in a study of radiation and T cells in renal cell carcinoma. Time point in this sample: blood 4 weeks post-SBRT, at nephrectomy. The treatment was: 15 Gy SBRT to primary tumor, nephrectomy 4 weeks later. The repertoire was sequenced with immunoSEQ multiplex PCR; TCRdb's copy has only in-frame clones and lacks some. The sample yields around 180,000 clones, about nine tenths seen once. Sequenced here: blood, sampled from a patient whose treatment included radiotherapy and nephrectomy. These receptors all stem from a woman aged 45-59 years with renal cell carcinoma.

This chain joins TRBV12-5 and TRBJ1-1; 9 bases align to TRBD1. The trim removed 3 bases at V and 0 bases at J, leaving 5 bases unmatched. CDR1 and CDR2 (germline): LGHNT, FRNRAP. CDR3 size: 16 residues. The DNA for the CDR3 is TGTGCTAGTGGTTTTCTGACAGGGGGAATGAACACTGAAGCTTTCTTT. This encodes CASGFLTGGMNTEAFF.

This chain connects TRBV13 to TRBJ2-5; D possibly corresponds to TRBD1 (6 bases). V lost 5 bases, J lost 4 bases, and 14 bases lay in between. The CDR3 contains 14 residues. Germline V gene data show CDR1 as PRHDT and CDR2 as FYEKMQ (reference sequence). This CDR3 is CASSPGGVRETQYF. The DNA of the CDR3 is TGTGCCAGCAGCCCTGGGGGCGTTCGAGAGACCCAGTACTTC.

This clone was observed a few times. The rearrangement links TRBV4-1 to TRBJ2-3, with D possibly TRBD2 on 6 matching bases. Germline loops: CDR1 MGHRA, CDR2 YSYEKL. CDR3 size: 16 residues. Trimming shortened V by 0 bases and J by 2 bases, and 12 bases separated the two germline ends. CDR3 sequence reads: CASSQDGGAITDTQYF. CDR3 nucleotide sequence: TGCGCCAGCAGCCAAGACGGCGGGGCGATCACAGATACGCAGTATTTT.

The chain recombines TRBV6-5 with TRBJ2-7; tentative D call: TRBD2 (5 bases). The V gene lost 8 bases and the J gene lost 2 bases, with 13 bases spanning the gap. This CDR3 is 13 amino acids long. Germline lookup yields CDR1 MNHEY and CDR2 SVGAGI. The CDR3 DNA follows: TGTGCCAGCCGCAAGGCCGGGACCTACGAGCAGTACTTC. Encoded protein: CASRKAGTYEQYF.

V is TRBV6-5 and J is TRBJ1-1, with D maybe TRBD1 (6 bases). Trimming removed 0 bases at V and 5 bases at J, with 13 bases between. This CDR3 contains 15 residues. CDR1 and CDR2 from the germline V gene are MNHEY and SVGAGI. DNA for the CDR3: TGTGCCAGCAGTTACTCGGGGGCGGAAGGAACTGAAGCTTTCTTT. Its protein is CASSYSGAEGTEAFF.

The chain carries TRBV6-5 and TRBJ1-2; D perhaps matches TRBD1 (6 bases). From germline, CDR1 is MNHEY and CDR2 SVGAGI. Trimming took off 2 bases at V and 4 bases at J, with 11 bases between the two ends. CDR3 size: 14 residues. The chain's CDR3 is CASSYSRGGYGYTF. CDR3 coding DNA: TGTGCCAGCAGTTACAGCAGGGGTGGCTATGGCTACACCTTC.

The chain links TRBV7-9 to TRBJ1-2, with TRBD1 matching over 7 bases. The trim removed 5 bases at V and 3 bases at J, leaving 6 bases unmatched. Germline CDR1 is SEHNR and CDR2 is FQNEAQ (reference sequence). The CDR3 extends over 14 amino acids. The CDR3 spells CASSDGTEHYGYTF. The CDR3 region has the DNA TGTGCCAGCAGCGACGGGACAGAGCACTATGGCTACACCTTC.

The chain has TRBV29-1 and TRBJ2-3, with 7 bases that match TRBD2. The CDR3 extends over 12 amino acids. CDR1 is SQVTM, CDR2 ANQGSEA, per germline. Trimming took 6 bases from V and 2 from J; bases not matched to a gene: 2. CDR3 residues: CSVGGDTDTQYF. The CDR3 DNA is TGCAGCGTGGGGGGGGACACAGATACGCAGTATTTT.

The rearrangement uses TRBV19 and TRBJ2-1, with TRBD1 matching 8 bases. V lost 1 base and J lost 8; bases outside the gene matches: 10. The CDR3 sequence is 16 residues long. Germline lookup yields CDR1 LNHDA and CDR2 SQIVND (reference sequence). The chain's CDR3 is CASSIAQGAILHEQFF. CDR3 bases: TGTGCCAGTAGTATAGCTCAGGGGGCGATTTTACATGAGCAGTTCTTC.

The CDR3 protein is CASSLLTGSSYEQYF. The CDR3, as DNA: TGTGCCAGCAGCCTACTGACAGGGAGCTCCTACGAGCAGTACTTC. The chain employs TRBV11-2 and TRBJ2-7; 7 bases map to TRBD1. Germline CDR1 is SGHAT and CDR2 is FQNNGV. V was clipped by 5 bases and J by 0 bases; unmatched bases: 7. This CDR3 has 15 residues.

CDR3 bases: TGTGCCAGCAGTTGGGACCGAAACAATGAGCAGTTCTTC. Amino acids: CASSWDRNNEQFF. The chain has TRBV6-6 and TRBJ2-1, with D perhaps being TRBD1 or TRBD2 (5 bases each). Germline CDR1 MNHNY, CDR2 SVGAGI (reference sequence). Trimming took off 4 bases at V and 5 bases at J, with 9 bases between the two ends. The CDR3 is 13 amino acids.

The gene calls are TRBV7-3 and TRBJ1-6; a weak D match, TRBD1 (6 bases). Trimming took off 0 bases at V and 0 bases at J, with 24 bases between the two ends. Germline loops: CDR1 SGHTA, CDR2 FQGTGA. The CDR3 extends over 22 amino acids. CDR3 bases: TGTGCCAGCAGCTTAACGCTTGGAGGGGGGAGATGGGAGAGCTCCTATAATTCACCCCTCCACTTT. Translating it yields CASSLTLGGGRWESSYNSPLHF.

The V call is TRBV7-9, the J call TRBJ2-7, with no clear D. V lost 3 bases and J 5 bases, leaving 8 bases between the germline ends. CDR3 length: 12 residues. Germline V lookup: CDR1 SEHNR, CDR2 FQNEAQ (reference sequence). CDR3 loop: CASSLQGHEQYF. DNA of the CDR3: TGTGCCAGCAGCTTGCAAGGGCACGAGCAGTACTTC.

The genes are TRBV4-1 and TRBJ1-1; possible D gene TRBD1, 6 bases. The germline gives CDR1 MGHRA, CDR2 YSYEKL. V shed 2 bases and J shed 10 bases, with 17 bases lying between them. The CDR3 contains 14 residues. In DNA, the CDR3 is TGCGCCAGCAGCCAACTCATAAACAGGGTTGGAGCTTTCTTT. It is translated as CASSQLINRVGAFF.

The V and J genes are TRBV19 and TRBJ1-5, with no clear D. With 3 bases removed from V and 2 bases from J, the gap between germline ends came to 14 bases. The CDR3 is 16 amino acids. Germline CDR1 and CDR2: LNHDA and SQIVND (reference sequence). The CDR3, as DNA: TGTGCCAGTAGTATGGGGATTAGTAATCGCAATCAGCCCCAGCATTTT. This codes for CASSMGISNRNQPQHF.

The chain combines TRBV4-1 with TRBJ2-3; the D is unclear. This CDR3 is 15 amino acids long. Trimming took off 0 bases at V and 0 bases at J, with 7 bases between the two ends. From germline, CDR1 is MGHRA and CDR2 YSYEKL. The CDR3 DNA follows: TGCGCCAGCAGCCAAGATCTGGCCAGCACAGATACGCAGTATTTT. As protein: CASSQDLASTDTQYF.

The V and J genes are TRBV11-3 and TRBJ1-6; D unresolved. Germline assignment: CDR1 SGHNT and CDR2 YENEEA. The CDR3 extends over 13 amino acids. The V gene lost 2 bases and the J gene lost 7 bases, with 6 bases spanning the gap. Here the CDR3 reads CASSLYGNSPLHF. CDR3 DNA sequence: TGTGCCAGCAGCTTATATGGGAATTCACCCCTCCACTTT.

The chain employs TRBV15 and TRBJ2-5; D possibly corresponds to TRBD1 (5 bases). Germline V CDR1 and CDR2: LNHNV, YYDKDF (reference sequence). V was cut by 0 bases and J by 4 bases, with 15 bases left in between. The CDR3 is 16 residues long. The CDR3 reads CATSRDPGQGRETQYF. In nucleotides, the CDR3 is TGTGCCACCAGCAGAGACCCCGGGCAGGGCCGAGAGACCCAGTACTTC.

The chain couples TRBV30 to TRBJ2-2, with a tentative D call TRBD1 (5 bases). Germline CDR1 reads GTSNPN; CDR2 reads SVGIG (reference sequence). This CDR3 comprises 14 residues. With 4 bases removed from V and 3 bases from J, the gap between germline ends came to 12 bases. CDR3 bases: TGTGCCTGGACACAGGACCGGGACACCGGGGAGCTGTTTTTT. Amino acid sequence: CAWTQDRDTGELFF.

This chain links TRBV14 with TRBJ1-1, with D possibly TRBD1 on 5 matching bases. V gave up 6 bases and J gave up 4 bases, with 18 bases separating them. CDR3 size: 15 residues. Looked up from germline, CDR1 is SGHDN and CDR2 is FVKESK. CDR3 nucleotides: TGTGCCAGCAGTGAGGGGACTCGAAGGGGCACTGAAGCTTTCTTT. It yields the protein CASSEGTRRGTEAFF.

This sequence joins TRBV15 and TRBJ1-2; D remains unclear. V dropped 5 bases and J dropped 6 bases, with 10 bases sitting between them. The CDR3 is 12 amino acids. Germline CDR1 is LNHNV and CDR2 is YYDKDF (reference sequence). The CDR3 sequence is CATSEGEDGYTF. DNA of the CDR3: TGTGCCACCAGCGAAGGAGAAGATGGCTACACCTTC. Supplemented by reference TRBV15 and TRBJ1-2, the full variable domain reads DAMVIQNPRYQVTQFGKPVTLSCSQTLNHNVMYWYQQKSSQAPKLLFHYYDKDFNNEADTPDNFQSRRPNTSFCFLDIRSPGLGDTAMYLCATSEGEDGYTFGSGTRLTVV.

The chain combines TRBV2 with TRBJ2-2; D remains unclear. V lost 6 bases and J 0 bases, leaving 11 bases between the germline ends. Looked up from germline, CDR1 is SNHLY and CDR2 is FYNNEI. The length of the CDR3 is 15 residues. CDR3 sequence reads: CASRDLGPNTGELFF. As DNA, the CDR3 is TGTGCCAGCAGAGACCTGGGCCCGAACACCGGGGAGCTGTTTTTT. The complete variable domain, with remaining parts taken from reference TRBV2 and TRBJ2-2, reads EPEVTQTPSHQVTQMGQEVILRCVPISNHLYFYWYRQILGQKVEFLVSFYNNEISEKSEIFDDQFSVERPDGSNFTLKIRSTKLEDSAMYFCASRDLGPNTGELFFGEGSRLTVL.

This chain joins TRBV7-9 and TRBJ1-3; no clear D. The V end lost 5 bases, the J end lost 0 bases, and 5 bases lay between the germline ends. The CDR3 loop spans 13 amino acids. Germline V CDR1 and CDR2: SEHNR, FQNEAQ (reference sequence). CDR3 loop: CASSENSGNTIYF. DNA for the CDR3: TGTGCCAGCAGCGAGAACTCTGGAAACACCATATATTTT.

The chain joins TRBV6-5 to TRBJ2-5, with TRBD1 identical over 11 bases. The trim removed 4 bases at V and 1 base at J, leaving 5 bases unmatched. Germline V gene sequence: CDR1 MNHEY, CDR2 SVGAGI. The CDR3 loop spans 16 amino acids. DNA of the CDR3: TGTGCCAGCAGTTCCCGGGACAGGGGGATCCAAGAGACCCAGTACTTC. Residues: CASSSRDRGIQETQYF.

This CDR3 is CASSSIAGGYYNEQFF. The CDR3 coding sequence is TGTGCCAGCAGCTCCATAGCGGGGGGTTACTACAATGAGCAGTTCTTC. This chain links TRBV7-6 with TRBJ2-1, with 10 bases lining up with TRBD2. V shed 4 bases and J 3 bases; nucleotides not matched to a gene: 6. There are 16 residues in the CDR3. Looked up from germline, CDR1 is SGHVS and CDR2 is FNYEAQ.